These T cell receptor beta chains were read from a single sample in a study of CD8 T cells in Susac syndrome. TCRdb analysed the immunoSEQ multiplex PCR reads with MiXCR anew, one entry per CDR3 protein. The repertoire includes about 280,000 distinct CDR3 sequences, approximately 81% of them detected once, and approximately 0.11% sits in the top ten. Sequenced sample: CD8+ T cells from PBMCs. The receptors come from a human donor with multiple sclerosis. The CDR3 runs from the conserved cysteine through the conserved F or W. Each record gives: clone size, D gene, V gene, J gene, CDR3 protein, CDR3 DNA. A D gene is named only where the DNA matches it firmly. Size is stated for part of the rows, as once, few or many counts, or as a class when the clone is expanded.

>.|TRBD1|TRBV5-6|TRBJ2-2
CASSWGQGVGGELFF
TGTGCCAGCAGCTGGGGACAGGGCGTGGGCGGGGAGCTGTTTTTT
>.|.|TRBV24-1|TRBJ1-1
CATSDSREAFF
TGTGCCACCAGTGATTCGAGGGAAGCTTTCTTT
>.|.|TRBV7-9|TRBJ1-2
CASSFLGPADGYTF
TGTGCCAGCAGCTTCCTCGGGCCTGCGGACGGCTACACCTTC
>.|TRBD2|TRBV28|TRBJ2-7
CASSFTSGVHEQYF
TGTGCCAGCAGTTTTACTAGCGGAGTCCACGAGCAGTACTTC
>once|.|TRBV19|TRBJ1-5
CASSAGDSSQPQHF
TGTGCCAGTAGTGCGGGCGACTCGTCACAGCCCCAGCATTTT
>once|TRBD1|TRBV27|TRBJ2-1
CASSSGTGAYNEQFF
TGTGCCAGCAGTTCCGGGACAGGGGCTTACAATGAGCAGTTCTTC
>.|.|TRBV6-1|TRBJ1-2
CASGKPSYGYTF
TGTGCCAGCGGAAAACCGTCGTATGGCTACACCTTC
>.|.|TRBV30|TRBJ1-5
CAWSEGRAQHF
TGTGCCTGGAGTGAAGGCAGGGCCCAGCATTTT
>.|TRBD2|TRBV20-1|TRBJ2-1
CSARDSTSGRRDSYNEQFF
TGCAGTGCTAGAGATTCCACTAGCGGGAGACGAGACTCCTACAATGAGCAGTTCTTC
>.|TRBD1|TRBV7-9|TRBJ1-5
CASSLGDSLSAQHF
TGTGCCAGCAGCTTAGGGGACAGTTTGAGCGCCCAGCATTTT
>few|.|TRBV7-9|TRBJ2-3
CASSPPRGTDTQYF
TGTGCCAGCAGCCCACCCCGGGGCACAGATACGCAGTATTTT
>.|.|TRBV6-1|TRBJ2-7
CASTTGIASYEQYF
TGTGCCAGCACCACCGGGATTGCCTCCTACGAGCAGTACTTC
>once|TRBD1|TRBV27|TRBJ2-7
CASRPGGMRYEQYF
TGTGCCAGCAGACCAGGGGGTATGAGGTACGAGCAGTACTTC
>.|.|TRBV14|TRBJ2-1
CASSPLAHYRNEQFF
TGTGCCAGCAGCCCCCTTGCCCACTACAGGAATGAGCAGTTCTTC
>.|.|TRBV27|TRBJ2-7
CASGRAGVKVEQYF
TGTGCCAGCGGGCGAGCGGGCGTTAAGGTCGAGCAGTACTTC
>.|TRBD2|TRBV20-1|TRBJ2-2
CSAPGLAGGTGELFF
TGCAGTGCTCCAGGACTAGCGGGAGGGACCGGGGAGCTGTTTTTT
>.|TRBD2|TRBV7-6|TRBJ2-5
CASSLVGGRVETQYF
TGTGCCAGCAGCTTAGTGGGCGGGAGGGTGGAGACCCAGTACTTC
>.|TRBD2|TRBV20-1|TRBJ2-5
CSAWGLESRNQYF
TGCAGTGCTTGGGGACTAGAGAGTCGAAACCAGTACTTC
>once|TRBD1|TRBV9|TRBJ1-2
CASRNLPPGTGEENYGYTF
TGTGCCAGCAGAAACTTGCCCCCCGGGACAGGGGAGGAGAACTATGGCTACACCTTC
>.|.|TRBV9|TRBJ1-1
CASSVAKGKGSNTEAFF
TGTGCCAGCAGCGTAGCTAAGGGGAAGGGCTCGAACACTGAAGCTTTCTTT
>.|.|TRBV27|TRBJ2-7
CASSPIPPGEQYF
TGTGCCAGCAGTCCGATACCACCTGGCGAGCAGTACTTC
>.|.|TRBV29-1|TRBJ1-2
CSVEGFMARETDYGYTF
TGCAGCGTTGAAGGCTTCATGGCCAGGGAAACGGACTATGGCTACACCTTC
>.|.|TRBV27|TRBJ2-1
CASSLGGGNLYEQFF
TGTGCCAGCAGTCTAGGGGGTGGCAATCTTTATGAGCAGTTCTTC
>.|.|TRBV30|TRBJ2-7
CAWSLSFEQYF
TGTGCCTGGAGTCTCTCGTTCGAGCAGTACTTC
>.|.|TRBV12-3/TRBV12-4|TRBJ1-2
CASSLSGKANYGYTF
TGTGCCAGCAGTTTGTCGGGGAAAGCTAACTATGGCTACACCTTC
>.|.|TRBV20-1|TRBJ2-6
CSAPPRPAPANVLTF
TGCAGTGCTCCCCCTAGGCCTGCACCGGCCAACGTCCTGACTTTC
>.|.|TRBV6-5|TRBJ2-2
CASSYWPGAGKDGELFF
TGTGCCAGCAGTTACTGGCCGGGGGCGGGGAAGGACGGGGAGCTGTTTTTT
>.|.|TRBV29-1|TRBJ2-1
CSAGRMGRDNEQFF
TGCAGCGCTGGGAGAATGGGTCGGGACAATGAGCAGTTCTTC
>.|.|TRBV10-1|TRBJ2-7
CASSEGSLSSYEQYF
TGCGCCAGCAGTGAGGGCTCGTTGAGCTCCTACGAGCAGTACTTC
>.|.|TRBV10-2|TRBJ1-1
CASSESALNTEAFF
TGCGCCAGCAGTGAGTCTGCGCTTAACACTGAAGCTTTCTTT
>once|TRBD1|TRBV19|TRBJ2-7
CASIPGQAPYEQYF
TGTGCCAGTATCCCGGGACAGGCCCCCTACGAGCAGTACTTC
>.|.|TRBV7-8|TRBJ1-1
CASHPSGNTEAFF
TGTGCCAGCCACCCTTCCGGAAACACTGAAGCTTTCTTT
>.|TRBD2|TRBV5-1|TRBJ2-1
CASSYPSSGSSYNEQFF
TGCGCCAGCAGTTATCCATCCAGCGGGAGCTCCTACAATGAGCAGTTCTTC
>.|.|TRBV29-1|TRBJ2-7
CSVGGVEQYF
TGCAGCGTTGGAGGGGTGGAGCAGTACTTC
>.|.|TRBV29-1|TRBJ1-1
CSVVVTEAFF
TGCAGCGTTGTGGTGACTGAAGCTTTCTTT
>once|.|TRBV28|TRBJ2-7
CATSAAGRAAEQYF
TGTGCCACCTCAGCGGCGGGAAGGGCCGCCGAGCAGTACTTC
>.|TRBD2|TRBV19|TRBJ2-1
CASSLAGDYIYNEQFF
TGTGCCAGTAGTCTAGCGGGAGATTACATCTACAATGAGCAGTTCTTC
>.|.|TRBV27|TRBJ2-7
CASSTRTTYEQYF
TGTGCCAGCAGTACCAGGACAACCTACGAGCAGTACTTC
>.|.|TRBV7-8|TRBJ2-7
CASSPLVSEGYEQYF
TGTGCCAGCAGCCCTCTGGTTAGCGAGGGCTACGAGCAGTACTTC
>.|.|TRBV19|TRBJ2-2
CASSISGPEHGELFF
TGTGCCAGTAGTATAAGCGGGCCCGAGCACGGGGAGCTGTTTTTT
>.|.|TRBV11-2|TRBJ1-1
CASSLDRGNTEAFF
TGTGCCAGCAGCTTAGACAGGGGGAACACTGAAGCTTTCTTT
>.|.|TRBV27|TRBJ1-1
CASSPHRGPTEAFF
TGTGCCAGCAGTCCGCATCGGGGGCCCACTGAAGCTTTCTTT
>once|.|TRBV27|TRBJ2-5
CASSILFGTQETQYF
TGTGCCAGCAGTATCCTTTTTGGGACTCAAGAGACCCAGTACTTC
>.|.|TRBV28|TRBJ1-2
CASSLWREANYGYTF
TGTGCCAGCAGTTTATGGAGGGAAGCTAACTATGGCTACACCTTC
>.|.|TRBV3-1|TRBJ2-1
CASSPRDFLEQFF
TGTGCCAGCAGCCCTCGGGACTTTCTTGAGCAGTTCTTC
>.|.|TRBV7-3|TRBJ2-1
CASSRRLIDEQFF
TGTGCCAGCAGCCGAAGACTAATCGATGAGCAGTTCTTC
>.|TRBD2|TRBV9|TRBJ2-7
CASSESGSGYEQYF
TGTGCCAGCAGCGAGAGCGGGAGTGGGTACGAGCAGTACTTC
>.|.|TRBV6-2/TRBV6-3|TRBJ1-1
CASSSPLTDLSIYTEAFF
TGTGCCAGCAGTTCCCCGCTGACAGACCTCAGTATCTATACTGAAGCTTTCTTT
>.|TRBD2|TRBV29-1|TRBJ2-1
CSVEGASGISYNEQFF
TGCAGCGTTGAAGGCGCCAGCGGGATCTCCTACAATGAGCAGTTCTTC
>.|.|TRBV4-1|TRBJ2-7
CASSQAGRYEQYF
TGCGCCAGCAGCCAAGCCGGACGCTACGAGCAGTACTTC
>.|.|TRBV27|TRBJ2-3
CASLDPAGTQYF
TGTGCCAGCTTAGACCCGGCGGGGACGCAGTATTTT
>.|TRBD2|TRBV15|TRBJ2-1
CATSRAGGGNEQFF
TGTGCCACCAGTAGAGCGGGAGGGGGAAATGAGCAGTTCTTC
>.|.|TRBV9|TRBJ1-4
CASSSSAATNEKLFF
TGTGCCAGCAGCTCCTCAGCCGCAACTAATGAAAAACTGTTTTTT
>.|TRBD2|TRBV9|TRBJ2-1
CASSVGGSGGYNEQFF
TGTGCCAGCAGCGTAGGGGGTAGCGGGGGCTACAATGAGCAGTTCTTC
>few|.|TRBV2|TRBJ2-7
CASSLGHYEQYF
TGTGCCAGCAGTCTAGGTCACTACGAGCAGTACTTC
>.|.|TRBV5-1|TRBJ2-4
CASSPRALAKNIQYF
TGCGCCAGCAGCCCGAGAGCGCTAGCCAAAAACATTCAGTACTTC
>.|TRBD2|TRBV7-9|TRBJ2-3
CASSPPGTSDTDTQYF
TGTGCCAGCAGCCCACCCGGGACTAGCGATACAGATACGCAGTATTTT
>.|.|TRBV7-9|TRBJ1-4
CASSPFPDSSTNEKLFF
TGTGCCAGCAGCCCCTTCCCGGACAGCTCAACTAATGAAAAACTGTTTTTT
>.|.|TRBV12-3/TRBV12-4|TRBJ2-2
CASTPLGEANTGELFF
TGTGCCAGCACTCCCCTCGGGGAGGCCAACACCGGGGAGCTGTTTTTT
>.|.|TRBV30|TRBJ2-7
CAWSAPTGVNYEQCF
TGTGCCTGGAGTGCCCCGACAGGCGTTAACTACGAGCAGTGCTTC